This T cell receptor (beta chain) is drawn from a study of identical twins. Overall study results and limits: There was more out-of-frame TCR alpha sharing in monozygotic twins than models estimated.

TCRdb independently ran MiXCR on the 5' RACE reads; one entry per CDR3 protein. In the table there are about 530,000 distinct CDR3 sequences, approximately 14% of which are singletons. Per germline, CDR1 MDHEN and CDR2 SYDVKM. Losses at the gene ends were 4 bases for V and 3 bases for J; bases not matched to a gene: 3. The CDR3 covers 14 residues. With respect to this clonotype: Its target is not known.

The data were also submitted as part of a second study, on yellow fever vaccine responses in identical twins.

Material: CD4+ T cells sorted from blood. This chain uses TRBV28 with TRBJ1-5, with 7 bases identical to TRBD1. The receptor was derived from a woman in her late teens or twenties in good health. As DNA, the CDR3 is TGTGCCAGCAGTTCGGGACAGCTCAATCAGCCCCAGCATTTT. It translates to CASSSGQLNQPQHF.